This paragraph covers one TCR beta chain sequence. Its antigen is currently not known. Base qualities are missing; no much larger clone stands one base away. The library came from the immunoSEQ multiplex PCR assay. Regarding the original processing steps: A statistical classification framework was built to diagnose cytomegalovirus status from the catalog of TCR beta chain sequences. TCRdb stores this immuneACCESS table with in-frame sequences only. Part of the clones is absent; in the studies checked, under half of the shortfall reflects unresolved V genes, and no reason is known for the rest. V and J calls and clone size come straight from that table; D and trimming were deduced from the DNA. The sample includes approximately 88,000 clones, with 84% observed a single time. The leading ten clones occupy over 10% of the sample. These data belong to a study of cytomegalovirus exposure and HLA in healthy donors (dated by TCRdb to 2015 to 2018). The study in broad terms: A later analysis indicated that the 120 or so validation repertoires were generated on the platform also employed for the approximately 690 repertoires of the first cohort. Besides the first cohort of around 700 subjects, a separate validation cohort made up of around 120 different subjects was used. To predict cytomegalovirus infection status, the study combined high-throughput TCR immunosequencing, statistical association of individual TCRs with disease status, and machine learning. The aim of the study was to test whether cataloging public T cell receptors could identify signatures of past pathogen exposure.

Deletion took 7 bases off V and 1 base off J, with a span of 11 bases between the germline ends. From its cysteine to its phenylalanine, the CDR3 spans 13 amino acids. Only the CDR3 part of the read is kept: 39 bases, read in frame from the first base. Per the germline V gene (reference sequence), LNHNV is the CDR1 and YYDKDF is the CDR2. Broader findings and caveats from the paper: The classifier was reported to diagnose cytomegalovirus status with high specificity and sensitivity in both the original cohort and the validation cohort. In a later analysis, TCRs clustered in the first cohort were found to also tend to co-occur in the roughly 120 validation repertoires, with roughly 93% of cluster scores above 0. It was suggested by the authors that the approach could potentially be generalized to other disease states and immunological phenotypes. Most TCR sequences were seen in very few donors, while some public TCRs were found in many individuals. A few of the identified cytomegalovirus-associated TCR beta chains were confirmed in vitro to be specific for cytomegalovirus antigens. A later analysis had no HLA typing for the validation cohort, so co-occurrence there was scored across all 120 repertoires. The study listed approximately 150 TCR beta chains as associated with cytomegalovirus.

The donors were included in the validation cohort of 120 subjects, a group kept apart from the approximately 700-subject first cohort. The sequenced material came from PBMCs. The chain couples TRBV15 to TRBJ2-7; TRBD1 is a possible D gene, resting on 6 matching bases. This receptor was obtained from a young woman in good health and CMV-seropositive. The DNA is as follows: TGTGCCACCACCACCGGACAGTCCTACGAGCAGTACTTC. It codes for CATTTGQSYEQYF.